Here is one T cell receptor (beta chain) with its context. Its antigen is undetermined. The data were produced by immunoSEQ multiplex PCR, yet TCRdb's version contains in-frame clones alone and is incomplete. The top ten hold about 3.7% of the sample, which has approximately 40,000 clones, just over 75% seen once. J lost 4 bases, V lost 0 bases, and 5 bases had no gene match. Germline V gene sequence: CDR1 SEHNR, CDR2 FQNEAQ (reference sequence). CDR3 length: 15 residues. This sample was included in a study of vaccination effects on CD4 cells after COVID-19. Overall study context: Post-vaccine sampling occurred a median 72 days after the second dose.

Once cultured for 10 days, the cells underwent separation to obtain CD4+ T cells. From March to December 2020, the person had a SARS-CoV-2 infection that was confirmed by PCR. Of the BNT162b2 and mRNA-1273 vaccines, participants received two doses of one or the other. This specimen was CD4+ T cells from PBMCs cultured without peptide, taken after COVID-19 vaccination. The receptor's source is a human donor who had a prior SARS-CoV-2 infection. V usage is TRBV7-9 and J usage is TRBJ1-2; 7 bases are shared with TRBD1. The CDR3 region is CASSLARGQIYGYTF. DNA for the CDR3: TGTGCCAGCAGCTTAGCTCGGGGACAGATCTATGGCTACACCTTC.